One sample yielded the 17 T cell receptor beta chains listed below, sequenced in a study of cytomegalovirus exposure and HLA in healthy donors. The method was immunoSEQ multiplex PCR; TCRdb's version includes in-frame clones alone and lacks a portion of them. Here the sample spans 350,000 or so clones, more than 80% being singletons. Sequenced: PBMCs. The receptors derive from a woman in her late teens or twenties in good health and CMV-seronegative.

CDR3 coding DNA: TGTGCCAGCGGACTTATTGTCGGAGGGACGCAACTCTATGGCTACACCTTC. This translates into CASGLIVGGTQLYGYTF. The chain has TRBV7-2 and TRBJ1-2, with D maybe TRBD1 (5 bases). Germline assignment: CDR1 SGHTA and CDR2 FQGNSA. V lost 8 bases and J 4 bases, leaving 26 bases between the germline ends. The CDR3 length is 17 residues.

This chain links TRBV5-1 with TRBJ1-3; D is uncertain. The V gene lost 0 bases and the J gene lost 0 bases, with 7 bases spanning the gap. This CDR3 contains 15 residues. The germline CDR1 and CDR2 sequences are SGHRS and YFSETQ. The DNA of the CDR3 is TGCGCCAGCAGCTTGGGCGCCTTCTCTGGAAACACCATATATTTT. Its protein product is CASSLGAFSGNTIYF.

The chain links TRBV25-1 to TRBJ1-5, with 10 bases aligning to TRBD1. The CDR3 length is 15 residues. The V segment lost 4 bases and the J segment 4 bases; nucleotides outside the gene matches: 4. Germline CDR1 and CDR2: MGHDK and SYGVNS. The CDR3 protein is CASSAGTGVNQPQHF. The CDR3 DNA reads TGTGCCAGCAGTGCCGGGACAGGGGTAAATCAGCCCCAGCATTTT.

The CDR3 nucleotides read TGTGCCAGCTCACCCGGCCAGACAGGGGCCCACGAGCAGTACTTC. It encodes CASSPGQTGAHEQYF. The chain carries TRBV18 and TRBJ2-7, with 8 positions matching TRBD1. The germline CDR1 and CDR2 sequences are KGHSH and LQKENI. With 3 bases clipped from V and 5 bases from J, the junction kept 9 bases outside the gene matches. CDR3 size: 15 residues.

This clone was recorded at least ten times. The chain combines TRBV29-1 with TRBJ2-7; TRBD2 matches at 9 bases. There are 15 residues in the CDR3. The V and J ends lost 1 base and 3 bases, in that order; junction bases with no gene match: 7. CDR1 and CDR2 (germline): SQVTM, ANQGSEA. The CDR3 nucleotides are TGCAGCGTTGAAGGGGCTAGCGGGGAATACTACGAGCAGTACTTC. Protein product: CSVEGASGEYYEQYF.

The chain links TRBV4-2 to TRBJ2-3; 16 bases are a match to TRBD2. Germline V gene lookup returns CDR1 LGHNA and CDR2 YNFKEQ. The CDR3 is 17 amino acids. The trim removed 1 base at V and 5 bases at J, leaving 3 bases unmatched. CDR3 sequence: CASSQGGTSGREDTQYF. CDR3 in DNA: TGTGCCAGCAGCCAAGGCGGGACTAGCGGGAGGGAAGATACGCAGTATTTT.

The CDR3 sequence: CASNLALYSYEQYF. The CDR3 DNA reads as TGTGCCAGCAACCTAGCGCTCTACTCCTACGAGCAGTACTTC. The J gene is TRBJ2-7, the V gene TRBV28; D is possibly TRBD2 (6 bases). Trimming cost V 7 bases and J 0 bases, with 13 bases left between them. The germline gives CDR1 MDHEN, CDR2 SYDVKM. CDR3 length: 14 amino acids.

The rearrangement joins TRBV27 to TRBJ1-4; TRBD1 matches 9 bases. This CDR3 is 15 amino acids long. Germline values: CDR1 MNHEY, CDR2 SMNVEV (reference sequence). The trim removed 4 bases at V and 4 bases at J, leaving 4 bases unmatched. DNA of the CDR3: TGTGCCAGCAGTTCACCGGGACAGGGTAATGAAAAACTGTTTTTT. It codes for CASSSPGQGNEKLFF.

The V call is TRBV6-5, the J call TRBJ2-7, with TRBD1 matching 10 bases. CDR1 is MNHEY and CDR2 is SVGAGI in the germline V gene. The CDR3 covers 14 residues. J gave up 6 bases and V 5 bases, and 7 bases lay outside the gene matches. The CDR3 loop is CASSQRDRGFEQYF. In DNA form, the CDR3 reads TGTGCCAGCAGTCAACGGGACAGGGGATTCGAGCAGTACTTC.

The gene calls are TRBV2 and TRBJ1-2; no reliable D call. The CDR3 loop spans 14 amino acids. Germline-derived CDR1 and CDR2 are SNHLY and FYNNEI. V was pared by 9 bases and J by 2 bases, with 16 bases between. CDR3 region: CASVGDRDNYGYTF. CDR3 nucleotide sequence: TGTGCCAGTGTCGGGGATAGAGACAACTATGGCTACACCTTC.

Comments on this clone: Other DNA sequences in this specimen translate into the identical CDR3. This chain joins TRBV28 and TRBJ1-5; D is undetermined. Germline CDR1 and CDR2: MDHEN and SYDVKM. V was cut by 1 base and J by 3 bases, with 7 bases left in between. The CDR3 is made up of 14 amino acids. The CDR3 spells CASSLSGVNQPQHF. In DNA, the CDR3 is TGTGCCAGCAGTTTATCCGGGGTCAATCAGCCCCAGCATTTT.

The chain employs TRBV11-2 and TRBJ1-2; D is possibly TRBD1 (5 bases). Per the germline V gene, CDR1 is SGHAT and CDR2 is FQNNGV. Trimming took off 7 bases at V and 1 base at J, with 16 bases between the two ends. The CDR3 has 15 amino acids. The CDR3 here is CASTQSAGDNYGYTF. The CDR3 DNA reads as TGTGCCAGCACCCAGAGTGCGGGGGATAACTATGGCTACACCTTC.

This rearrangement joins TRBV28 to TRBJ2-7; TRBD2 agrees at 10 bases. The germline gives CDR1 MDHEN, CDR2 SYDVKM. The CDR3 has 17 residues. J was trimmed by 0 bases and V by 6 bases; bases with no gene match: 11. CDR3 in amino acids: CASRRTSGGGSSYEQYF. In DNA form, the CDR3 reads TGTGCCAGCAGAAGGACTAGCGGAGGGGGGAGCTCCTACGAGCAGTACTTC.

J is TRBJ2-7 and V is TRBV27; 7 positions match TRBD1. This CDR3 region has 18 residues. The V gene end was trimmed by 2 bases and the J gene end by 1 base; junction bases not matched to a gene: 14. CDR1 and CDR2 (germline): MNHEY, SMNVEV (reference sequence). This CDR3 reads CASSLRTPRDSNSYEQYF. In DNA form, the CDR3 reads TGTGCCAGCAGTTTACGCACCCCCCGGGACAGCAATTCCTACGAGCAGTACTTC.

V is TRBV27 and J is TRBJ2-1; 10 positions agree with TRBD1. Trimming removed 1 base from V and 9 bases from J; junction bases left unmatched: 9. The germline V gene has CDR1 MNHEY and CDR2 SMNVEV (reference sequence). There are 16 residues in the CDR3. CDR3 nucleotide sequence: TGTGCCAGCAGTTTATGGGGGGACAGGGGTTCAGGTGAGCAGTTCTTC. It is translated as CASSLWGDRGSGEQFF.

The rearrangement links TRBV11-2 to TRBJ2-5; D might be TRBD2 (5 bases). The CDR3 is made up of 15 amino acids. With 5 bases removed from V and 7 bases from J, the gap between germline ends came to 20 bases. Germline V gene sequence: CDR1 SGHAT, CDR2 FQNNGV. The CDR3 nucleotides read TGTGCCAGCAGCCCAACTAGGACTGCCCCAGGGACCCAGTACTTC. Protein sequence: CASSPTRTAPGTQYF.

The rearrangement links TRBV7-2 to TRBJ1-3; the D is unclear. CDR1 is SGHTA and CDR2 is FQGNSA in the germline V gene. This CDR3 is 13 amino acids long. V shed 5 bases and J shed 4 bases, with 9 bases lying between them. For the CDR3, the DNA is TGTGCCAGCAGCCAGATGGTAGGAAACACCATATATTTT. This gives the protein CASSQMVGNTIYF.